Listed below are T cell receptor beta chains from one sample, sequenced in a study of T cell responses to AZD1222 COVID-19 vaccine. Sequenced by immunoSEQ multiplex PCR; TCRdb stores in-frame clones only, minus some. The table has about 85,000 clones, 88% seen once. The sequences come from peripheral blood, collected on day 0 of MenACWY control vaccination. All receptors derive from an adult in good health. Both conserved end residues are part of each CDR3. D genes are given only for firm matches. Expanded clones get a size class; other rows say once, few or many, or leave the size out.

TGTGCCAGCAGTTGGGGACAGGGGGCCGGTGGCTACACCTTC CASSWGQGAGGYTF TRBJ1-2 - TRBV6-5 TRBD1
TGTGCCAGCAGCCCCGGACAGGAGTGGGGCTACACCTTC CASSPGQEWGYTF TRBJ1-2 - TRBV28 TRBD1
TGTGCCATCAGTGAGTCGACTAGCGGGGGCCACAATGAGCAGTTCTTC CAISESTSGGHNEQFF TRBJ2-1 - TRBV10-3 TRBD2
TGTGCCACCAGTGATCAAGCGGGGGCTACCAATGAGCAGTTCTTC CATSDQAGATNEQFF TRBJ2-1 - TRBV24-1 TRBD2
TGTGTCAGAAGCTTAAAATCAGTGGGGCAGCCCCAGCATTTT CVRSLKSVGQPQHF TRBJ1-5 - TRBV7-5 -
TGTGCCAGCAGCTTGTTTTTTACAGGGGGACTTGAGCAGTTCTTC CASSLFFTGGLEQFF TRBJ2-1 - TRBV5-6 TRBD1
TGTGCCAGCAGCGAGATGGCCACAGGGACCCATGAGCAGTTCTTC CASSEMATGTHEQFF TRBJ2-1 - TRBV7-2 -
TGTGCCAGCAGCCCGGCTTTTGGGGCCAACGTCCTGACTTTC CASSPAFGANVLTF TRBJ2-6 - TRBV14 -
TGTGCCAGCAGCCCTCGACGGATCTCTGGGGCCAACGTCCTGACTTTC CASSPRRISGANVLTF TRBJ2-6 few TRBV3-1/TRBV3-2 -
TGTGCCAGCAGTGACAGGGGGGGTGATGAAAAACTGTTTTTT CASSDRGGDEKLFF TRBJ1-4 - TRBV27 TRBD1
TGTGCCAGCAGGGGCCGGGACAGGGTTGAGGAGACCCAGTACTTC CASRGRDRVEETQYF TRBJ2-5 - TRBV2 TRBD1
TGTGCCAGCTCACCACCGGACAGGGGGCAAGAGACCCAGTACTTC CASSPPDRGQETQYF TRBJ2-5 - TRBV18 TRBD1
TGTGCCAGCAGGGATTGGGAAGGTGAAAAACTGTTTTTT CASRDWEGEKLFF TRBJ1-4 - TRBV6-1 -
TGTGCCAGCAGCCCTACCTCCCAAACCGGGACAGCGGGTCGGGGGGGTGAAAAACTGTTTTTT CASSPTSQTGTAGRGGEKLFF TRBJ1-4 - TRBV3-1/TRBV3-2 TRBD1
TGTGCCAGCAGTGACCCCGGGCCAAGGAGCTCCTACGAGCAGTACTTC CASSDPGPRSSYEQYF TRBJ2-7 - TRBV6-4 -
TGTGCCAGTAGTCCCGGGGGGGGACAAGAGACCCAGTACTTC CASSPGGGQETQYF TRBJ2-5 - TRBV19 TRBD2
TGCAGCGTCTTTGACAGGGGCGATGAAGCTTTCTTT CSVFDRGDEAFF TRBJ1-1 - TRBV29-1 TRBD1
TGTGCCAGCAGTCAGAGGGGCGCAGGTTACGAGCAGTACTTC CASSQRGAGYEQYF TRBJ2-7 - TRBV27 -
TGTGCCAGCAGCCAAGATCCGGGACAGGGGCGGCTCGAGCAGTACTTC CASSQDPGQGRLEQYF TRBJ2-7 once TRBV3-1/TRBV3-2 TRBD1
TGCGCCAGCAGCTTGGTTGGGGTTGGGAACACTGAAGCTTTCTTT CASSLVGVGNTEAFF TRBJ1-1 - TRBV5-1 -
TGTGCCAGCAGCCAGCGGGGCCTCAGTGGGGAAAAACTGTTTTTT CASSQRGLSGEKLFF TRBJ1-4 - TRBV14 -
TGTGCCAGCAGTTTTTGGGGGGGGAACACTGAAGCTTTCTTT CASSFWGGNTEAFF TRBJ1-1 - TRBV27 -
TGTGGCCTGGAAGGATCGAACACTAACTATGGCTACACCTTC CGLEGSNTNYGYTF TRBJ1-2 - TRBV30 -
TGTGCCAGCTCACAGGCGAGAAGTGAGGCAGAGACCCAGTACTTC CASSQARSEAETQYF TRBJ2-5 - TRBV18 -
TGTGCCAGCAGCCCCCGCCAAAAGAGCAATCAGCCCCAGCATTTT CASSPRQKSNQPQHF TRBJ1-5 - TRBV9 -
TGTGCCAGTACTAATGCAGGTACCTACGAGCAGTACTTC CASTNAGTYEQYF TRBJ2-7 once TRBV19 -